These 31 T cell receptor beta chains originate from one sample sequenced in a study of blood T cells in healthy people across ages. Next came a second PCR, run for roughly 6 to 11 cycles, which used a sample-barcoded 5' primer along with a J-beta primer mix. MiXCR, applied by TCRdb to the 5' RACE reads, yields one record per CDR3 protein. The repertoire has 750,000 to 950,000 distinct CDR3 sequences, 29% of them found once; the top ten carry about 10%. In addition, the sample was reused for a study of T cells of mothers and their children.

Material for sequencing was blood. The receptor set was obtained from a woman aged 40 to 50 in good health.

This clonotype was observed a few times. The V gene is TRBV20-1, the J gene TRBJ1-6; 9 nucleotides align to TRBD1. The CDR3 length is 15 residues. Germline V gene lookup returns CDR1 DFQATT and CDR2 SNEGSKA (reference sequence). V lost 0 bases to trimming and J lost 10 bases; unmatched junction nucleotides: 7. The CDR3 coding sequence is TGCAGTGCTAGAGATGCCGGGACAGGGAGGTCACCCCTCCACTTT. Its translation is CSARDAGTGRSPLHF.

With regard to this clonotype: Just one base apart from a much larger clone, this may be a read error. This rearrangement joins TRBV29-1 to TRBJ2-3; no definite D call. Germline V lookup: CDR1 SQVTM, CDR2 ANQGSEA. The ends were cut back, 4 bases at V and 4 bases at J, with 15 bases in the middle. The CDR3 is 14 amino acids. The CDR3 DNA is TGCAGCGTTGTCTATGTACACGCCGCAGATACGCAGTATTTT. Its protein is CSVVYVHAADTQYF.

The chain is built from TRBV2 and TRBJ1-1; possibly TRBD1 for D (6 bases). The V end lost 8 bases, the J end lost 5 bases, and 15 bases lay between the germline ends. The CDR3 is made up of 13 amino acids. Germline lookup yields CDR1 SNHLY and CDR2 FYNNEI. DNA of the CDR3: TGTGCCAGCGTGGACCAGGGGAGGACTGAAGCTTTCTTT. Its translation: CASVDQGRTEAFF. Filled out from reference TRBV2 and TRBJ1-1, the complete variable domain reads EPEVTQTPSHQVTQMGQEVILRCVPISNHLYFYWYRQILGQKVEFLVSFYNNEISEKSEIFDDQFSVERPDGSNFTLKIRSTKLEDSAMYFCASVDQGRTEAFFGQGTRLTVV.

This clonotype was picked up many times. This chain links TRBV7-6 with TRBJ2-7; TRBD1 aligns across 7 bases. Unmatched junction bases numbered 6, after V lost 5 bases and J lost 2 bases. CDR1 and CDR2 (germline): SGHVS, FNYEAQ. CDR3 length: 14 amino acids. CDR3 sequence: CASSHRDSPYEQYF. The CDR3 DNA reads TGTGCCAGCAGCCACCGGGACAGTCCCTACGAGCAGTACTTC.

V is TRBV4-2 and J is TRBJ1-4, with D uncertain. CDR3 length: 16 residues. CDR1 and CDR2 (germline): LGHNA, YNFKEQ. Trimming stripped 4 bases from V and 0 bases from J, with 12 bases between. CDR3 DNA: TGTGCCAGCAGCCGCTACAAACAAGCAACTAATGAAAAACTGTTTTTT. Its translation: CASSRYKQATNEKLFF.

This clonotype was detected many times. The rearrangement uses TRBV18 and TRBJ2-1; D uncertain. There are 12 residues in the CDR3. V shed 2 bases and J shed 9 bases, with 8 bases lying between them. Germline CDR1 is KGHSH and CDR2 is LQKENI. CDR3 in DNA: TGTGCCAGCTCACCAACCTTACTTGAGCAGTTCTTC. Translated, it gives CASSPTLLEQFF. The variable domain in full, completed from reference TRBV18 and TRBJ2-1, reads NAGVMQNPRHLVRRRGQEARLRCSPMKGHSHVYWYRQLPEEGLKFMVYLQKENIIDESGMPKERFSAEFPKEGPSILRIQQVVRGDSAAYFCASSPTLLEQFFGPGTRLTVL.

This clonotype was seen many times. The V gene is TRBV7-9, the J gene TRBJ2-7; no clear D gene. Germline CDR1 SEHNR, CDR2 FQNEAQ (reference sequence). The ends were cut back, 1 base at V and 7 bases at J, with 14 bases in the middle. This CDR3 comprises 14 residues. CDR3 loop: CASSLVGGFAEQYF. DNA of the CDR3: TGTGCCAGCAGCTTAGTAGGTGGGTTCGCGGAGCAGTACTTC.

This clonotype was picked up many times. V gene TRBV7-9 combines with J gene TRBJ2-1; D is undetermined. Trimming pared 2 bases from V and 12 bases from J, leaving 8 bases between. The CDR3 contains 11 residues. Germline CDR1 is SEHNR and CDR2 is FQNEAQ (reference sequence). DNA for the CDR3: TGTGCCAGCAGCTTACAGTGGGGGCAGTTCTTC. Translating gives CASSLQWGQFF.

The chain combines TRBV5-1 with TRBJ2-7, with a tentative D call TRBD1 (5 bases). Germline loops: CDR1 SGHRS, CDR2 YFSETQ. The CDR3 has 15 amino acids. V was shortened by 0 bases and J by 0 bases, with 10 bases between the two germline ends. The chain's CDR3 is CASSLGQRSSYEQYF. The CDR3 DNA follows: TGCGCCAGCAGCTTGGGACAGAGGAGCTCCTACGAGCAGTACTTC.

About this clonotype: A much more abundant neighbour one base away suggests this may be a read error. The chain employs TRBV27 and TRBJ2-7; TRBD1 matches at 8 bases. Germline V gives CDR1 MNHEY, CDR2 SMNVEV (reference sequence). There are 14 residues in the CDR3. J was trimmed by 6 bases and V by 6 bases; bases with no gene match: 10. CDR3 in amino acids: CASRPGTGVGEQYF. DNA for the CDR3: TGTGCCAGCAGGCCTGGGACAGGCGTAGGCGAGCAGTACTTC.

The chain joins TRBV27 to TRBJ1-1, with 7 nucleotides matching TRBD1. V gave up 5 bases and J gave up 8 bases; unmatched junction bases: 5. The germline gives CDR1 MNHEY, CDR2 SMNVEV (reference sequence). The CDR3 is 12 residues long. CDR3 coding DNA: TGTGCCAGCAGTATGACAGGGAAAGAAGCTTTCTTT. Translated, it gives CASSMTGKEAFF.

This clonotype was found a few times. The rearrangement uses TRBV11-1 and TRBJ2-3; possibly TRBD1 or TRBD2 for D (6 bases each). The length of the CDR3 is 18 residues. In germline, CDR1 is SGHAT, CDR2 FQDESV (reference sequence). V lost 4 bases and J 6 bases, leaving 26 bases between the germline ends. The CDR3: CASSSPLRRWGARDTQYF. The CDR3 DNA follows: TGTGCCAGCAGCTCACCCCTACGCCGCTGGGGGGCAAGGGATACGCAGTATTTT.

This chain joins TRBV25-1 and TRBJ1-2; tentatively, D is TRBD1 (6 bases). Germline V gene data show CDR1 as MGHDK and CDR2 as SYGVNS. CDR3 length: 13 amino acids. Trimming stripped 4 bases from V and 4 bases from J, with 10 bases between. The CDR3 sequence: CASSGTACYGYTF. The DNA for the CDR3 is TGTGCCAGCAGTGGGACAGCTTGCTATGGCTACACCTTC.

CDR3 in amino acids: CASSLGGEGGSQPQHF. The CDR3 DNA sequence: TGTGCCAGCAGCTTGGGGGGAGAGGGGGGAAGCCAGCCCCAGCATTTT. The rearrangement joins TRBV7-9 to TRBJ1-5, with TRBD1 as a possible D gene (6 bases). CDR3 length: 16 amino acids. CDR1 is SEHNR, CDR2 FQNEAQ, per germline (reference sequence). V lost 3 bases to trimming and J lost 7 bases, with 19 bases between them.

The gene calls are TRBV4-1 and TRBJ2-1, with a possible D match to TRBD2 (6 bases). The CDR3 totals 14 residues. Germline V CDR1 and CDR2: MGHRA, YSYEKL. Trimming shortened V by 4 bases and J by 10 bases, and 17 bases separated the two germline ends. The DNA for the CDR3 is TGCGCCAGCAGCCTTATGGAGGGGTCCTACGAGCAGTTCTTC. It is translated as CASSLMEGSYEQFF.

A few counts support this clonotype. The V gene is TRBV3-1, the J gene TRBJ2-5; D is tentatively TRBD1 or TRBD2 (5 bases each). Germline V gene lookup returns CDR1 LGHDT and CDR2 YNNKEL (reference sequence). This CDR3 comprises 14 residues. The germline V and J ends were trimmed by 6 bases and 0 bases, with 11 bases remaining between them. The CDR3, as DNA: TGTGCCAGCAGGTACCGGGACCACCAAGAGACCCAGTACTTC. It yields the protein CASRYRDHQETQYF.

This clonotype was seen a few times. This rearrangement joins TRBV5-1 to TRBJ2-1; possibly TRBD2 for D (6 bases). This CDR3 is built from 14 residues. V dropped 4 bases and J dropped 9 bases, with 17 bases sitting between them. CDR1 SGHRS and CDR2 YFSETQ come from the germline V gene. The CDR3 DNA reads TGCGCCAGCAGCCCCCGGGACTCCCGCCCTGAGCAGTTCTTC. Translation gives CASSPRDSRPEQFF.

In DNA, the CDR3 is TGCAGTGCGCAGGACAGGGGAGACACCGGGGAGCTGTTTTTT. This sequence encodes CSAQDRGDTGELFF. The chain has TRBV20-1 and TRBJ2-2; TRBD1 agrees at 9 bases. The CDR3 contains 14 residues. Trimming took 6 bases from V and 3 from J; bases not matched to a gene: 5. Germline loops: CDR1 DFQATT, CDR2 SNEGSKA (reference sequence).

There are a few counts of this clonotype. This rearrangement joins TRBV20-1 to TRBJ2-3; 11 nucleotides match TRBD2. Germline CDR1 is DFQATT and CDR2 is SNEGSKA (reference sequence). The CDR3 is 15 amino acids. V was clipped by 0 bases and J by 5 bases; unmatched bases: 4. The CDR3 reads CSARDSGGAVDTQYF. In DNA, the CDR3 is TGCAGTGCTAGAGATAGCGGGGGGGCCGTAGATACGCAGTATTTT.

This clonotype turned up a few times. V gene TRBV3-1 combines with J gene TRBJ1-1; D is possibly TRBD1 (6 bases). Per the germline V gene, CDR1 is LGHDT and CDR2 is YNNKEL (reference sequence). The length of the CDR3 is 13 residues. Trimming stripped 3 bases from V and 5 bases from J, with 10 bases between. CDR3 loop: CASSQTGLTEAFF. The CDR3 nucleotides are TGTGCCAGCAGCCAGACAGGACTGACTGAAGCTTTCTTT.

The chain has TRBV4-3 and TRBJ2-1; perhaps TRBD1 as D (6 bases). The germline V gene encodes CDR1 LGHNA and CDR2 YSLEER. The V end lost 0 bases, the J end lost 8 bases, and 14 bases lay between the germline ends. The CDR3 sequence is 15 residues long. CDR3 residues: CASSQDIGTTDEQFF. CDR3 nucleotide sequence: TGCGCCAGCAGCCAAGATATTGGGACAACCGATGAGCAGTTCTTC.

The rearrangement links TRBV5-1 to TRBJ2-6; TRBD1 or TRBD2 may be the D gene (5 bases each). V gave up 3 bases and J gave up 0 bases, with 19 bases separating them. The germline V gene encodes CDR1 SGHRS and CDR2 YFSETQ. CDR3 size: 19 residues. The CDR3: CASSSGTQAESSGANVLTF. CDR3 in DNA: TGCGCCAGCAGCTCCGGGACCCAGGCTGAAAGCTCTGGGGCCAACGTCCTGACTTTC.

This clonotype was seen ten or more times. V gene TRBV4-1 combines with J gene TRBJ2-5; TRBD2 is a possible D gene (6 bases). V dropped 5 bases and J dropped 0 bases, with 16 bases sitting between them. This CDR3 has 16 residues. CDR1 is MGHRA and CDR2 is YSYEKL in the germline V gene. As DNA, the CDR3 is TGCGCCAGCAGCACTCGGGACTCTCCGTACCAAGAGACCCAGTACTTC. It specifies CASSTRDSPYQETQYF.

The chain joins TRBV10-3 to TRBJ1-3; D gene unclear. CDR1 is ENHRY and CDR2 is SYGVKD in the germline V gene. Trimming left V 10 bases short and J 0 bases short, with 7 bases between. This CDR3 region has 12 residues. CDR3 bases: TGTGCCACTAGGAGCTCTGGAAACACCATATATTTT. It is translated as CATRSSGNTIYF.

This clonotype was observed at least ten times. The rearrangement links TRBV29-1 to TRBJ2-7; the match to TRBD1 covers 8 bases. The length of the CDR3 is 13 residues. V trimming: 4 bases; J trimming: 0 bases; junction bases outside the gene matches: 2. Germline values: CDR1 SQVTM, CDR2 ANQGSEA. The CDR3 region has the DNA TGCAGCGTTGGGACAGGGAACTCCTACGAGCAGTACTTC. Translated, it gives CSVGTGNSYEQYF.

The rearrangement joins TRBV6-4 to TRBJ2-5; D remains unclear. Germline V CDR1 and CDR2: MRHNA, SNTAGT. Trimming cost V 5 bases and J 2 bases, with 15 bases left between them. The CDR3 consists of 15 residues. The CDR3: CASSLNSGPQETQYF. CDR3 DNA: TGTGCCAGCAGTCTCAATTCCGGGCCACAAGAGACCCAGTACTTC.

The chain recombines TRBV7-9 with TRBJ2-2, with TRBD2 identical over 8 bases. J lost 4 bases, V lost 3 bases, and 4 bases had no gene match. Per the germline V gene, CDR1 is SEHNR and CDR2 is FQNEAQ (reference sequence). This CDR3 contains 15 residues. The CDR3 here is CASSLSGGVTGELFF. The CDR3 DNA sequence: TGTGCCAGCAGCTTGAGCGGGGGTGTCACCGGGGAGCTGTTTTTT.

This clonotype was recorded a few times. This sequence joins TRBV6-4 and TRBJ2-1, with D perhaps TRBD2 (5 bases). Trimming removed 0 bases from V and 7 bases from J, with 13 bases in between. The germline V gene encodes CDR1 MRHNA and CDR2 SNTAGT. This CDR3 has 15 amino acids. This chain's CDR3 is CASSDSTGGGNEQFF. CDR3 coding DNA: TGTGCCAGCAGTGACTCGACGGGTGGCGGGAATGAGCAGTTCTTC.

The V gene is TRBV25-1, the J gene TRBJ1-5; tentative D call: TRBD1 (6 bases). The V gene lost 2 bases and the J gene lost 1 base, with 9 bases spanning the gap. There are 15 residues in the CDR3. Germline V lookup: CDR1 MGHDK, CDR2 SYGVNS. This CDR3 reads CASSERGGSNQPQHF. CDR3 DNA: TGTGCCAGCAGTGAACGAGGGGGAAGCAATCAGCCCCAGCATTTT.

This clonotype appeared many times. The chain links TRBV28 to TRBJ2-7; 11 bases fit TRBD2. The V gene's germline CDR1 is MDHEN and CDR2 SYDVKM. This CDR3 is 17 amino acids long. V lost 2 bases, J lost 2 bases, and 8 bases stayed unmatched. Here the CDR3 reads CASSLLPQGLAAYEQYF. The CDR3 DNA reads TGTGCCAGCAGTTTACTACCTCAGGGACTAGCGGCCTACGAGCAGTACTTC.

The chain links TRBV5-1 to TRBJ1-2, with D possibly TRBD1 on 6 matching bases. Germline CDR1 is SGHRS and CDR2 is YFSETQ. With 0 bases removed from V and 8 bases from J, the gap between germline ends came to 14 bases. This CDR3 is 14 amino acids long. Here the CDR3 DNA reads TGCGCCAGCAGCTTGGAAGAGGGGGGCCGGGGCTACACCTTC. Protein: CASSLEEGGRGYTF.